The 2 T cell receptor beta chains presented below share a single source sample, sequenced in a study of cytomegalovirus exposure and HLA in healthy donors. The primer mix had 60 Vbeta and 13 Jbeta primers. The method was immunoSEQ multiplex PCR; TCRdb's version includes in-frame clones alone and lacks a portion of them. This table has about 50,000 clones, roughly 80% appearing once. The specimen sequenced was PBMCs. All receptors derive from a man in his thirties or forties in good health and CMV-seropositive.

The chain couples TRBV6-6 to TRBJ2-7; D might be TRBD2 (6 bases). Germline V lookup: CDR1 MNHNY, CDR2 SVGAGI (reference sequence). The CDR3 is 15 residues long. V was clipped by 7 bases and J by 0 bases, with 16 bases between them. Written as DNA, the CDR3 is TGTGCCAGCAAGTTAACGGGGGTAGGCTCCTACGAGCAGTACTTC. Translating it yields CASKLTGVGSYEQYF.

This clone was recorded a few times. The chain links TRBV5-1 to TRBJ2-1; 10 nucleotides align to TRBD1. With V trimmed by 4 bases and J by 4 bases, 5 bases remained unmatched. Per germline, CDR1 SGHRS and CDR2 YFSETQ. The CDR3 is 15 residues long. CDR3 nucleotides: TGCGCCAGCAGCGCCCGGGACAGGGGATACAATGAGCAGTTCTTC. Translation: CASSARDRGYNEQFF.